Listed here is a single T cell receptor (beta chain). The data derive from a study of beta chain features in type 1 diabetes. V lost 3 bases, J lost 1 base, and 25 bases lay in between. The CDR3 spans 20 residues. The germline gives CDR1 KGHSH, CDR2 LQKENI. The whole isolated RNA underwent reverse transcription, so sequencing captured expressed TCRB transcripts. Clones were sequenced by immunoSEQ multiplex PCR, and TCRdb holds only the in-frame ones, with some missing. The top ten clones hold about 0.027% of a sample with under 250,000 clones, roughly 14% of them seen once. Per donor, one heparinised blood draw averaged approximately 110 mL. CD4+ cells of the naive, central memory, regulatory and stem cell-like memory types were sorted via CD45RO/CCR7/CD25/CD127/CD95/CD27.

Sequenced: naive CD4+ T cells from blood. The chain links TRBV18 to TRBJ1-5; possible D gene TRBD1, 6 bases. This sequence was found in a woman aged 40 to 55 in good health. Written as DNA, the CDR3 is TGTGCCAGCTCACCGCGATCCACAGACCACAGGGAGAGAAGCAATCAGCCCCAGCATTTT. It specifies CASSPRSTDHRERSNQPQHF.